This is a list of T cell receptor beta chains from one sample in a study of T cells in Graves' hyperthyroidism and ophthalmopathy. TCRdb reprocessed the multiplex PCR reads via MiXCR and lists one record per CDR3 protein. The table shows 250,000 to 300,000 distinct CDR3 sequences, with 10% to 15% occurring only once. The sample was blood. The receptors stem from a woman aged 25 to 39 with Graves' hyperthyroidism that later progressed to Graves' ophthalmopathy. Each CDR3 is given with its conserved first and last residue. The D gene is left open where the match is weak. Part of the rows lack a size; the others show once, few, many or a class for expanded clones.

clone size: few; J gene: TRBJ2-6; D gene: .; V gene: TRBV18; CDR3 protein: CASSPPSTGTGANVLTF; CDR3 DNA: TGTGCCAGCTCACCACCGAGCACAGGAACTGGGGCCAACGTCCTGACTTTC
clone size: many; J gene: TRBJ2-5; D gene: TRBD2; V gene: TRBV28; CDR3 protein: CASGMGGGETQYF; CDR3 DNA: TGTGCCAGCGGAATGGGGGGGGGAGAGACCCAGTACTTC
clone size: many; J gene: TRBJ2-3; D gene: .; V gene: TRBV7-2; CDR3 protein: CASSARTGPFLTQYF; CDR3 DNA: TGTGCCAGCAGCGCCCGGACTGGACCTTTCCTTACGCAGTATTTT
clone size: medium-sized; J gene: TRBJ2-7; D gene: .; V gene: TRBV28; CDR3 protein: CASSPLGGASYEQYF; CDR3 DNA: TGTGCCAGCAGTCCCCTCGGCGGGGCCTCCTACGAGCAGTACTTC
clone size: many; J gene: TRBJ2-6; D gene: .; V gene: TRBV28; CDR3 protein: CASSLMGTGANVLTF; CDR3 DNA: TGTGCCAGCAGTTTGATGGGGACTGGGGCCAACGTCCTGACTTTC
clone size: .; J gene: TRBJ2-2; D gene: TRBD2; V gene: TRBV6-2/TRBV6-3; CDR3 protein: CAGTSRGGELFF; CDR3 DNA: TGTGCTGGGACTAGTCGAGGCGGGGAGCTGTTTTTT
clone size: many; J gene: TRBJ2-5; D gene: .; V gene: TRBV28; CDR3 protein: CASKKSYRAGGQETQYF; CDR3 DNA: TGTGCCAGCAAAAAGAGTTACAGGGCCGGGGGCCAAGAGACCCAGTACTTC
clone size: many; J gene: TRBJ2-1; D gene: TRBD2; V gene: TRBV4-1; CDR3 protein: CASSVGAGAGGYNEQFF; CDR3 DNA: TGCGCCAGCAGCGTGGGGGCGGGTGCGGGAGGATACAATGAGCAGTTCTTC
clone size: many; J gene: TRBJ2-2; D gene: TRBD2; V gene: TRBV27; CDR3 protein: CASSRAVAGSGELFF; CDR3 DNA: TGTGCCAGCAGTAGGGCGGTAGCGGGATCCGGGGAGCTGTTTTTT
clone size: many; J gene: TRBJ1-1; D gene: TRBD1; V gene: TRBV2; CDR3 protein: CASRNKRQGIETEAFF; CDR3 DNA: TGTGCCAGCAGGAACAAACGACAGGGAATCGAAACTGAAGCTTTCTTT
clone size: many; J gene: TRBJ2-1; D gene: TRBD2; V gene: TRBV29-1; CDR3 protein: CSVPAGAGDEQFF; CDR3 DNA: TGCAGCGTTCCCGCGGGAGCTGGCGATGAGCAGTTCTTC
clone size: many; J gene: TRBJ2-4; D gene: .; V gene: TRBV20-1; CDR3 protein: CSARGSRGLGIQYF; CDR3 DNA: TGCAGTGCTAGAGGATCGAGGGGCTTAGGCATTCAGTACTTC
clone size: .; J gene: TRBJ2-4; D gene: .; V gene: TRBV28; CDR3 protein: CASRIGGGDIQYF; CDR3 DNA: TGTGCCAGCAGGATTGGGGGTGGGGACATTCAGTACTTC
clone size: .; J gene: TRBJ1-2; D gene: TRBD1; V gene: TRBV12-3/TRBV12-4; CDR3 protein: CASRPGTGSSYGYTF; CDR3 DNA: TGTGCCAGCAGGCCCGGGACAGGGTCATCTTATGGCTACACCTTC
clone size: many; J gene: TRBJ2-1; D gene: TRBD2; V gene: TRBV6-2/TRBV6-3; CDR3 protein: CASSRGLASYNEQFF; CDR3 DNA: TGTGCCAGCAGTCGGGGACTAGCGTCTTACAATGAGCAGTTCTTC
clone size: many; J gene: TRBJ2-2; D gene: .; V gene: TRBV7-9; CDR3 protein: CASRRASSNTGELFF; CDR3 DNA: TGTGCCAGCAGGAGGGCTAGCAGTAACACCGGGGAGCTGTTTTTT
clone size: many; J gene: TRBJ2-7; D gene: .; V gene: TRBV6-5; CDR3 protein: CASSYGAGVPFYEQYF; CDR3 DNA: TGTGCCAGCAGTTACGGTGCCGGGGTCCCCTTCTACGAGCAGTACTTC
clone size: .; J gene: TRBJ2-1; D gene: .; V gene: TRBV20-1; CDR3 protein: CSARTDTYNEQFF; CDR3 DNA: TGCAGTGCCAGGACCGACACCTACAATGAGCAGTTCTTC
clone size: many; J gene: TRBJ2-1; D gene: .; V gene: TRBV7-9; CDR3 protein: CASRHRGGSRGNDNEQFF; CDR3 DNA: TGTGCCAGCAGACACAGGGGCGGGAGCCGCGGAAACGACAATGAGCAGTTCTTC
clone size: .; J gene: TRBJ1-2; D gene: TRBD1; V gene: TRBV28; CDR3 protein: CASSLSGTGFFGGYTF; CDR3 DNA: TGTGCCAGCAGTCTCTCCGGGACAGGGTTTTTTGGAGGCTACACCTTC
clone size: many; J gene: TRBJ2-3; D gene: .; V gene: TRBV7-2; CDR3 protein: CASSPGAGRRSFRTDTQYF; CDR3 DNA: TGTGCCAGCAGCCCAGGGGCCGGACGAAGGAGTTTTCGCACAGATACGCAGTATTTT
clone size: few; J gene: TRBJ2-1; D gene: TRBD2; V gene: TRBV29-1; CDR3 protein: CSVLFMGLAGRNEQFF; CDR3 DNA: TGCAGCGTTCTTTTTATGGGGCTAGCGGGTCGAAATGAGCAGTTCTTC
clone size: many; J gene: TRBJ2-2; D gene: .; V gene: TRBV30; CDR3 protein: CAWSPRPLGELFF; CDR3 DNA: TGTGCCTGGAGCCCCCGACCCCTCGGGGAGCTGTTTTTT
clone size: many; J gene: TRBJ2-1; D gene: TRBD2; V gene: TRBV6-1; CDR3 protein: CASGERVSGRASNEQFF; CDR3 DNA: TGTGCCAGCGGTGAGCGTGTTAGCGGGAGGGCCTCCAATGAGCAGTTCTTC
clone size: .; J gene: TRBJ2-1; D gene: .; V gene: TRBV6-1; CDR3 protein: CASSSPGTPLQRQFF; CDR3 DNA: TGTGCCAGCAGTTCACCCGGGACCCCGCTACAGAGGCAGTTCTTC
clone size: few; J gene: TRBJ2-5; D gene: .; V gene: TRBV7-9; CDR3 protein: CASSLEGGAPQETQYF; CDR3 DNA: TGTGCCAGCAGCTTAGAAGGGGGGGCCCCTCAAGAGACCCAGTACTTC
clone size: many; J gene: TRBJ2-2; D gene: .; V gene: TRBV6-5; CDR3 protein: CASSYSATGFYTGELFF; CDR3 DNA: TGTGCCAGCAGTTACTCGGCTACAGGGTTCTACACCGGGGAGCTGTTTTTT
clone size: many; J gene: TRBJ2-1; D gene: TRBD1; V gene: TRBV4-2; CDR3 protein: CASSQGQGAGDNEQFF; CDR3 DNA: TGTGCCAGCAGCCAAGGTCAGGGGGCAGGGGACAATGAGCAGTTCTTC
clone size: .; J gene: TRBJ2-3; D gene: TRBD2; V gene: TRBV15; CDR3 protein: CATSSPRDRERTSGTLQYTDTQYF; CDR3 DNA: TGTGCCACCAGCAGCCCCCGGGACAGGGAAAGGACTAGCGGGACCCTCCAATACACAGATACGCAGTATTTT
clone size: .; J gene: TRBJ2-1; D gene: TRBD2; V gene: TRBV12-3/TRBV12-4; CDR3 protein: CASGLGTRRYNEQFF; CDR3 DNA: TGTGCCAGCGGATTAGGGACTAGGAGATACAATGAGCAGTTCTTC
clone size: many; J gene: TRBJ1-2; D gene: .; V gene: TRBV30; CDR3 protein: CAWRGGAANGYTF; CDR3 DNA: TGTGCCTGGAGGGGGGGTGCAGCGAATGGCTACACCTTC
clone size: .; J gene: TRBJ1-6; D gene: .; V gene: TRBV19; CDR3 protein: CASSRGRVDSPLHF; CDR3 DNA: TGTGCCAGTAGCCGCGGGAGAGTCGATTCACCCCTCCACTTT
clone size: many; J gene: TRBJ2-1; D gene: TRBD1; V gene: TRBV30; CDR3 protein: CAWSTGQGAREQFF; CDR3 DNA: TGTGCCTGGAGTACAGGACAGGGGGCGCGTGAGCAGTTCTTC
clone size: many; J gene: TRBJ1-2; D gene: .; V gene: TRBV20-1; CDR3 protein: CSAELDPAVGYTF; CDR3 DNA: TGCAGTGCTGAGTTGGACCCCGCGGTTGGCTACACCTTC
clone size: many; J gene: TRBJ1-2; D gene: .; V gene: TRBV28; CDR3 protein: CASTAEIAGPAGYGYTF; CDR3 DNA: TGTGCCAGCACCGCCGAAATAGCAGGCCCTGCTGGCTATGGCTACACCTTC
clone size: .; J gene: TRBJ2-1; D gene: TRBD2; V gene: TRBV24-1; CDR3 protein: CATSGGGRTYNEQFF; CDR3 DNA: TGTGCCACCAGTGGAGGCGGGAGGACCTACAATGAGCAGTTCTTC
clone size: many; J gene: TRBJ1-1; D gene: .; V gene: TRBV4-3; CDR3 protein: CASSFSRSTEAFF; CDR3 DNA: TGCGCCAGCAGCTTCAGTAGGAGCACTGAAGCTTTCTTT
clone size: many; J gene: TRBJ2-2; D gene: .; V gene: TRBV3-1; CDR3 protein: CASSPVSFTGELFF; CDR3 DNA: TGTGCCAGCAGCCCCGTTAGCTTCACCGGGGAGCTGTTTTTT
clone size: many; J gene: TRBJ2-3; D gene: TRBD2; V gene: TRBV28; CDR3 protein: CASSLIFIAGESTDTQYF; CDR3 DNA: TGTGCCAGCAGTTTAATATTCATAGCGGGGGAGAGCACAGATACGCAGTATTTT
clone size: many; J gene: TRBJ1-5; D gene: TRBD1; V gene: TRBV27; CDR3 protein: CASSYGTGDQPQHF; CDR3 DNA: TGTGCCAGCAGTTACGGGACAGGAGATCAGCCCCAGCATTTT
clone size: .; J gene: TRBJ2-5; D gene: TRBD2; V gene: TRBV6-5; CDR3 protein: CASSYLSDSQRDWETQYF; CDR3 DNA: TGTGCCAGCAGTTACTTATCCGATAGCCAGCGGGATTGGGAGACCCAGTACTTC
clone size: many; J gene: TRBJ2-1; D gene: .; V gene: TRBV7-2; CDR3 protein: CASSLAYQEYNEQFF; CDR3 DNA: TGTGCCAGCAGCCTCGCGTATCAAGAGTACAATGAGCAGTTCTTC
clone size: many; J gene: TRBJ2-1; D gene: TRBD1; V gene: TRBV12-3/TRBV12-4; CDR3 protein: CASSGGQISYNEQFF; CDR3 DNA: TGTGCCAGCAGTGGGGGACAGATTTCCTACAATGAGCAGTTCTTC
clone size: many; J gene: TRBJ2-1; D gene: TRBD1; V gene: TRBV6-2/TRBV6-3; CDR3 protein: CASRAPGTGGYNEQFF; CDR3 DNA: TGTGCCAGCAGAGCGCCCGGGACAGGGGGGTACAATGAGCAGTTCTTC
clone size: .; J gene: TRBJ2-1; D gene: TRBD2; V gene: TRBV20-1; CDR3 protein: CSAEGLAGGAYNEQFF; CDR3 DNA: TGCAGTGCCGAGGGACTAGCGGGAGGGGCCTACAATGAGCAGTTCTTC
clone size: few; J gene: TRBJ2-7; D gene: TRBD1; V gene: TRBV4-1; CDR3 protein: CASSARQGSYEQYF; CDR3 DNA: TGCGCCAGCAGCGCCCGACAGGGCTCCTACGAGCAGTACTTC
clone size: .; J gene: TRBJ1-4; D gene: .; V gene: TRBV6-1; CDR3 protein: CASRRGANEKLFF; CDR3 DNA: TGTGCCAGCAGGCGGGGGGCGAATGAAAAACTGTTTTTT
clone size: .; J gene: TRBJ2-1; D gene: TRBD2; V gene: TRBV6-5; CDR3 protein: CASSYSTSGSEQFF; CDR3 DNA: TGTGCCAGCAGTTACTCAACTAGCGGGAGTGAGCAGTTCTTC
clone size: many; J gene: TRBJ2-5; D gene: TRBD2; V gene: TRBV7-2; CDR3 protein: CASSFRASGRYQETQYF; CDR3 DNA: TGTGCCAGCAGCTTCCGGGCTAGCGGGAGGTACCAAGAGACCCAGTACTTC
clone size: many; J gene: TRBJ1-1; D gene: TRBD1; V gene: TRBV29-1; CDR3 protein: CSARQGDTEAFF; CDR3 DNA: TGCAGCGCTAGACAGGGCGACACTGAAGCTTTCTTT
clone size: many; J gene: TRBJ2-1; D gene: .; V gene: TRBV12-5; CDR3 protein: CASGLGLSGISSYNEQFF; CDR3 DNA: TGTGCTAGTGGTTTGGGCCTTAGCGGCATAAGCTCCTACAATGAGCAGTTCTTC
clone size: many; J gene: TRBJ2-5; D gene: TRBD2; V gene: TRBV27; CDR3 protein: CASSLSSGSGLETQYF; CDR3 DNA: TGTGCCAGCAGTTTATCTAGCGGGAGTGGGTTAGAGACCCAGTACTTC
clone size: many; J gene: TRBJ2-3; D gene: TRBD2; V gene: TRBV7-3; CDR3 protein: CASSPLAGVAYTQYF; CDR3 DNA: TGTGCCAGCAGCCCGCTTGCGGGAGTCGCATATACGCAGTATTTT
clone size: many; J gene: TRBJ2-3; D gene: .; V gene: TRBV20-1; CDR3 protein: CSARGRSQQRTDTQYF; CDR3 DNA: TGCAGTGCTAGAGGGCGGTCACAGCAACGAACAGATACGCAGTATTTT
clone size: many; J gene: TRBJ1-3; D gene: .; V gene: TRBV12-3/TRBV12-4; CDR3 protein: CASSLQSLGGNTIYF; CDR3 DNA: TGTGCCAGCAGTTTACAGTCACTGGGGGGAAACACCATATATTTT
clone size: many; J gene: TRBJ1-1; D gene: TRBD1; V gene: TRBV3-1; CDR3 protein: CASSQGQGRVAFF; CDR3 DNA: TGTGCCAGCAGCCAAGGACAGGGGCGGGTAGCTTTCTTT